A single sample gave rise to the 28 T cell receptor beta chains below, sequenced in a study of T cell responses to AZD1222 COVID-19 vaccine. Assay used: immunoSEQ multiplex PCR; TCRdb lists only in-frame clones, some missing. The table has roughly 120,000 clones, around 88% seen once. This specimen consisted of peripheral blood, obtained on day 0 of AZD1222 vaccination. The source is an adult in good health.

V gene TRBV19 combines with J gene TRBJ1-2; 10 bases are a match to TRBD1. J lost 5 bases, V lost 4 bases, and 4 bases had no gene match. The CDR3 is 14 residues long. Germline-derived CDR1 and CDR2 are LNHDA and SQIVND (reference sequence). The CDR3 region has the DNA TGTGCCAGTAGTAAAAGACAGGGGGCTTATGGCTACACCTTC. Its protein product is CASSKRQGAYGYTF. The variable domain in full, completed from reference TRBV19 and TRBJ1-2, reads DGGITQSPKYLFRKEGQNVTLSCEQNLNHDAMYWYRQDPGQGLRLIYYSQIVNDFQKGDIAEGYSVSREKKESFPLTVTSAQKNPTAFYLCASSKRQGAYGYTFGSGTRLTVV.

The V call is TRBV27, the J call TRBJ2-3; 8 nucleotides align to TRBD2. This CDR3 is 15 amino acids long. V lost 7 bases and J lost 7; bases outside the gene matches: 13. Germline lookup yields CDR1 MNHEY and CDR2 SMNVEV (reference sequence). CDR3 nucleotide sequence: TGTGCCAGCACCCCCAGTGGGGTAGCGGGGTATACGCAGTATTTT. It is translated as CASTPSGVAGYTQYF.

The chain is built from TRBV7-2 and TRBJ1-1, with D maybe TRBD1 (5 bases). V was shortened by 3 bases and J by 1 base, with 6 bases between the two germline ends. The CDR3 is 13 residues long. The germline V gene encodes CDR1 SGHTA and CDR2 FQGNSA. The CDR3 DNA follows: TGTGCCAGCAGCTTCCAGGGGAACACTGAAGCTTTCTTT. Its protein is CASSFQGNTEAFF.

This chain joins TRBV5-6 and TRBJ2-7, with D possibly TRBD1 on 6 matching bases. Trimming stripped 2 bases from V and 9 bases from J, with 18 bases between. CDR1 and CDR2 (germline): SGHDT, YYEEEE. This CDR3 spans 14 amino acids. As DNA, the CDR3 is TGTGCCAGCAGCTTAGGGACAAAGATTACGAGGCAGTACTTC. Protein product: CASSLGTKITRQYF.

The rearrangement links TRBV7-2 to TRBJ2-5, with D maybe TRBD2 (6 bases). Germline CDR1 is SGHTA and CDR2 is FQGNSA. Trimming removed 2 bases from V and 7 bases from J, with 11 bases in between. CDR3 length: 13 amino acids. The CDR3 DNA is TGTGCCAGCAGCTTAAGCGGGCTGGGGACCCAGTACTTC. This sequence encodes CASSLSGLGTQYF.

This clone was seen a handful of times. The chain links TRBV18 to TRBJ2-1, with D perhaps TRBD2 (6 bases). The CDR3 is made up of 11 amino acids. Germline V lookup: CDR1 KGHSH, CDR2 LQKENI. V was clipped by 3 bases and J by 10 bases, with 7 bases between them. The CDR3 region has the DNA TGTGCCAGCTCACCGGGGGGAGAGCAGTTCTTC. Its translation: CASSPGGEQFF.

CDR3 protein: CASSWGLAGAGELFF. CDR3 DNA sequence: TGTGCCAGCAGCTGGGGACTAGCGGGGGCCGGGGAGCTGTTTTTT. V gene TRBV7-3 combines with J gene TRBJ2-2; 14 nucleotides line up with TRBD2. This CDR3 has 15 residues. CDR1 is SGHTA and CDR2 is FQGTGA in the germline V gene. Trimming took 4 bases from V and 6 from J; bases not matched to a gene: 1.

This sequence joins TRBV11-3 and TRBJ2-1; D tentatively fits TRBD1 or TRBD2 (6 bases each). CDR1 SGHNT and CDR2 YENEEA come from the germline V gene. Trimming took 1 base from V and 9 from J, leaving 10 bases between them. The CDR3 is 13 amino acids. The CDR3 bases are TGTGCCAGCAGCTTAGTGGGGGGCGGTGAGCAGTTCTTC. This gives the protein CASSLVGGGEQFF.

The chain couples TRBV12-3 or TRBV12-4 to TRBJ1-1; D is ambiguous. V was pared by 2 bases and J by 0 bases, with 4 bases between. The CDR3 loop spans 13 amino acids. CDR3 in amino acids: CASSLMMNTEAFF. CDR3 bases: TGTGCCAGCAGTTTAATGATGAACACTGAAGCTTTCTTT.

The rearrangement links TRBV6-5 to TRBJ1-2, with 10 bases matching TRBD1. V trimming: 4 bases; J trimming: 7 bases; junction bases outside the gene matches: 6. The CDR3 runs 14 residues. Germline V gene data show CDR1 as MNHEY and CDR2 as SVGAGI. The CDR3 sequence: CASSSTGGLSGYTF. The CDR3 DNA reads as TGTGCCAGCAGTTCGACAGGGGGCCTTAGTGGCTACACCTTC.

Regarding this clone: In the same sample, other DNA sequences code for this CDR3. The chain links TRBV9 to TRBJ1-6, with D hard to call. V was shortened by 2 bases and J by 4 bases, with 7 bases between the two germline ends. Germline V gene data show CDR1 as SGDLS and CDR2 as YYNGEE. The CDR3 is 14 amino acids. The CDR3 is CASSVGSYNSPLHF. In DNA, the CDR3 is TGTGCCAGCAGCGTCGGCAGTTATAATTCACCCCTCCACTTT.

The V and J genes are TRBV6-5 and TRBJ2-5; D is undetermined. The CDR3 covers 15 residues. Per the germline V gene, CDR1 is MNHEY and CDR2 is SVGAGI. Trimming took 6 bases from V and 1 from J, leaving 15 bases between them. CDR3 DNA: TGTGCCAGCAGCGTCGGGCCTCCCCCCCAAGAGACCCAGTACTTC. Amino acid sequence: CASSVGPPPQETQYF.

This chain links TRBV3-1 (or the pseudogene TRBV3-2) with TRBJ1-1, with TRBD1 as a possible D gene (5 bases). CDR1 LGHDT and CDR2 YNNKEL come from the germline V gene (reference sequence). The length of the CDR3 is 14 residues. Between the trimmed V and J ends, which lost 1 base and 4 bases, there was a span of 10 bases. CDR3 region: CASSQGGTGTEAFF. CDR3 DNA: TGTGCCAGCAGCCAAGGTGGGACGGGCACTGAAGCTTTCTTT.

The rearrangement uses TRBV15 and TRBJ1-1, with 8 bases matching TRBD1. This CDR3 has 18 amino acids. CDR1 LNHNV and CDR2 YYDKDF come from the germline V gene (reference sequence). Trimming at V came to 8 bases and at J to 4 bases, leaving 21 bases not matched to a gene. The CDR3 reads CATYSSTLDRVIGTEAFF. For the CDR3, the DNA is TGTGCCACCTACTCTTCTACCCTGGACAGGGTTATCGGCACTGAAGCTTTCTTT.

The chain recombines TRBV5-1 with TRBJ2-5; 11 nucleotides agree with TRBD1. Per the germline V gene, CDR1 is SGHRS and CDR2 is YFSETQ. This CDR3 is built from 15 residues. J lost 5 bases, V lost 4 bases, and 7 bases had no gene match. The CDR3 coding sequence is TGCGCCAGCAGCAGGACAGGGGGCGGAGGGGAGACCCAGTACTTC. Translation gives CASSRTGGGGETQYF.

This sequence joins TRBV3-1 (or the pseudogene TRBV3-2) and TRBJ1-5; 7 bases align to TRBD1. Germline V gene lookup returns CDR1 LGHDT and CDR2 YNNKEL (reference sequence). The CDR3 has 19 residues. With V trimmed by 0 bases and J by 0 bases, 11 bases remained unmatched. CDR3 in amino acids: CASSQDSRGQKDSNQPQHF. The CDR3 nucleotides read TGTGCCAGCAGCCAAGATAGTAGGGGGCAAAAGGATAGCAATCAGCCCCAGCATTTT.

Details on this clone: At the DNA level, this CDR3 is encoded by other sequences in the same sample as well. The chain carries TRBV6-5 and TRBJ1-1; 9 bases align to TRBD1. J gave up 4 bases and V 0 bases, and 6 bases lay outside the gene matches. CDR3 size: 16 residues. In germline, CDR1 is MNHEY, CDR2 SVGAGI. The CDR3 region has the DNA TGTGCCAGCAGTTACTCGTCCGGGACAGGGAGCACTGAAGCTTTCTTT. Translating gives CASSYSSGTGSTEAFF.

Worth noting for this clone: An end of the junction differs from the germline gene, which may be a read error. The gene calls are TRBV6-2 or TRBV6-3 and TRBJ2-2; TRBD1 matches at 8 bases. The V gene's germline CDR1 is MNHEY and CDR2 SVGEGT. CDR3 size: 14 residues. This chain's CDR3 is CASTYGDRSGELFF. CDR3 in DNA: TGTGCCAGCACTTACGGGGACAGGTCTGGGGAGCTGTTTTTT.

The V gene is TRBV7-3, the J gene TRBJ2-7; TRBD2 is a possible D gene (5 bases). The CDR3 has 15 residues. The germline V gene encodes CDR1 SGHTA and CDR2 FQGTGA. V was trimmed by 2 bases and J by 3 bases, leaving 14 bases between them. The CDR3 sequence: CASSLFSSRDYEQYF. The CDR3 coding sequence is TGTGCCAGCAGCTTATTTTCTAGCAGAGACTACGAGCAGTACTTC. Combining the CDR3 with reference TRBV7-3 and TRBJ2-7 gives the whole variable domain GAGVSQTPSNKVTEKGKYVELRCDPISGHTALYWYRQSLGQGPEFLIYFQGTGAADDSGLPNDRFFAVRPEGSVSTLKIQRTERGDSAVYLCASSLFSSRDYEQYFGPGTRLTVT.

The CDR3 loop is CASSLGGSSYEQYF. CDR3 nucleotides: TGTGCCAGCAGCTTAGGCGGGAGCTCCTACGAGCAGTACTTC. The chain links TRBV11-3 to TRBJ2-7; 7 nucleotides match TRBD2. This CDR3 spans 14 amino acids. Germline CDR1 and CDR2: SGHNT and YENEEA. Trimming took 1 base from V and 0 from J; bases not matched to a gene: 0.

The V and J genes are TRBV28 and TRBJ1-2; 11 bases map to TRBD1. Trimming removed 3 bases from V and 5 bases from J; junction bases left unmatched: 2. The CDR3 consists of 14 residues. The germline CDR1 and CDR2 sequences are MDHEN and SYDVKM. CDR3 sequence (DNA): TGTGCCAGCAGTTTTGGACAGGGGGCGTATGGCTACACCTTC. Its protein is CASSFGQGAYGYTF.

CDR3 nucleotide sequence: TGTGCCAGCAGTTCTCCCTTATGGCAGGGCCATGGCTACACCTTC. Translation gives CASSSPLWQGHGYTF. J is TRBJ1-2 and V is TRBV28; TRBD1 is a possible D gene (5 bases). The CDR3 extends over 15 amino acids. In germline, CDR1 is MDHEN, CDR2 SYDVKM. The V gene lost 4 bases and the J gene lost 6 bases, with 18 bases spanning the gap.

CDR3 protein: CASSQNLDGRYGYTF. In nucleotides, the CDR3 is TGTGCCAGCAGCCAAAACCTGGACGGCCGCTATGGCTACACCTTC. The chain employs TRBV3-1 (or the pseudogene TRBV3-2) and TRBJ1-2; no firm D call. CDR1 is LGHDT and CDR2 is YNNKEL in the germline V gene (reference sequence). This CDR3 is built from 15 residues. V lost 2 bases and J lost 4, with 14 bases in between.

This CDR3 is CASSLSGRGETQYF. Here the CDR3 DNA reads TGTGCCAGCAGTTTATCGGGACGTGGAGAGACCCAGTACTTC. V usage is TRBV28 and J usage is TRBJ2-5, with D perhaps assigned TRBD1 or TRBD2 (5 bases each). There are 14 residues in the CDR3. V was pared by 1 base and J by 4 bases, with 10 bases between. Germline CDR1 and CDR2: MDHEN and SYDVKM.

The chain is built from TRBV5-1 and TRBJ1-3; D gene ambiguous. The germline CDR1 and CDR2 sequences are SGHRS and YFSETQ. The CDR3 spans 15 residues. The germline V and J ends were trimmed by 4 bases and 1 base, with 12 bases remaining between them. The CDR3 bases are TGCGCCAGCAGCGCAGCCGGCTATTCTGGAAACACCATATATTTT. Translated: CASSAAGYSGNTIYF.

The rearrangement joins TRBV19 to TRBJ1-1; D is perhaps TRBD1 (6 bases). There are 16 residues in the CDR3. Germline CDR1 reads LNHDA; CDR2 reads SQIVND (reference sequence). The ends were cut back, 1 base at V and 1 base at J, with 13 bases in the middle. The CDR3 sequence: CASSIAGGAGNTEAFF. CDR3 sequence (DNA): TGTGCCAGTAGTATAGCGGGGGGGGCAGGGAACACTGAAGCTTTCTTT.

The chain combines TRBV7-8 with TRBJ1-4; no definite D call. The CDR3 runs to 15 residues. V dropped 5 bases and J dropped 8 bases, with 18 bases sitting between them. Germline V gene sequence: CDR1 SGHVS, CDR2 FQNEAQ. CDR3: CASSPDTGSLEKLFF. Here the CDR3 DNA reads TGTGCCAGCAGCCCAGATACCGGCTCTTTGGAAAAACTGTTTTTT. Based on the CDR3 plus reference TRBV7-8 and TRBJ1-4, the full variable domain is GAGVSQSPRYKVAKRGQDVALRCDPISGHVSLFWYQQALGQGPEFLTYFQNEAQLDKSGLPSDRFFAERPEGSVSTLKIQRTQQEDSAVYLCASSPDTGSLEKLFFGSGTQLSVL.

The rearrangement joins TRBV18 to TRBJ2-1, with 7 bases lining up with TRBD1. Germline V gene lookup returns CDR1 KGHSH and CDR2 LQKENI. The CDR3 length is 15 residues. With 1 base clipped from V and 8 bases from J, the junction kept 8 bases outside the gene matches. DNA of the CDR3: TGTGCCAGCTCACCACAGGGGGCAACGCTCGATGAGCAGTTCTTC. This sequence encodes CASSPQGATLDEQFF.